This T cell receptor beta chain was identified in a study of PD-1 blockade in mismatch repair-deficient tumors. V was clipped by 7 bases and J by 4 bases, with 23 bases between them. Germline assignment: CDR1 MRHNA and CDR2 SNTAGT. This CDR3 region has 16 residues. The repertoire was sequenced with immunoSEQ multiplex PCR; TCRdb's copy has only in-frame clones and lacks some. The repertoire has tens of thousands of clones, more than 80% of them found once; the top ten carry less than 6%. Mismatch repair deficiency was confirmed in all patients, by PCR or immunohistochemistry. The TCR-sequenced patients were three responders to pembrolizumab. This clone was detected only a few times.

The receptor's source is an adult with mismatch repair-deficient cancer. This specimen was peripheral blood, taken 44 weeks after starting pembrolizumab. This sequence joins TRBV6-4 and TRBJ2-7; maybe TRBD2 (5 bases). In nucleotides, the CDR3 is TGTGCCAGCATGCTATCTTTCGAAACGTCGGGGTACGAGCAGTACTTC. Protein: CASMLSFETSGYEQYF.